This entry lists 32 T cell receptor beta chains sequenced from one sample in a study of post-analysis software for immune sequencing data. No antigen has been identified for these receptors. Study outcomes and limitations: Comparison of patients with controls showed about 5 TRBV segments more frequent in patients, TRBV5-6, TRBV5-1 and TRBV20-1 among them.

Each TCR beta cDNA library carried unique molecular identifiers. In TCRdb, the PCR reads were re-called with MiXCR into one record per CDR3 protein. The table records around 250,000 distinct CDR3 sequences, around 34% of them present only once. Input material: blood. The receptors derive from a girl between 5 and 17 years old with multiple sclerosis.

There are a few counts of this clonotype. The chain links TRBV25-1 to TRBJ2-3; TRBD1 aligns across 12 bases. Germline assignment: CDR1 MGHDK and CDR2 SYGVNS. The CDR3 extends over 14 amino acids. The trim removed 8 bases at V and 3 bases at J, leaving 3 bases unmatched. As DNA, the CDR3 is TGTGCCAGCGGGGACAGGGGGCCGACAGATACGCAGTATTTT. Translated, it gives CASGDRGPTDTQYF. The variable domain in full, with the rest retrieved from reference TRBV25-1 and TRBJ2-3, is EADIYQTPRYLVIGTGKKITLECSQTMGHDKMYWYQQDPGMELHLIHYSYGVNSTEKGDLSSESTVSRIRTEHFPLTLESARPSHTSQYLCASGDRGPTDTQYFGPGTRLTVL.

This chain links TRBV20-1 with TRBJ2-7; 14 bases fit TRBD2. V was pared by 0 bases and J by 7 bases, with 8 bases of the junction left unmatched. The CDR3 extends over 16 amino acids. CDR1 is DFQATT and CDR2 is SNEGSKA in the germline V gene (reference sequence). The CDR3 DNA is TGCAGTGCTAGAGATGGGGGACTAGCGGGAGTCGGAGAGCAGTACTTC. It specifies CSARDGGLAGVGEQYF.

The sample holds many counts of this clonotype. This chain connects TRBV20-1 to TRBJ2-5; 8 positions match TRBD1. The V gene's germline CDR1 is DFQATT and CDR2 SNEGSKA (reference sequence). The CDR3 is 17 amino acids. V was pared by 1 base and J by 5 bases, with 15 bases of the junction left unmatched. The CDR3 DNA reads as TGCAGTGCTAGAGGAGCTGGTTCCGGACAGGGATACGAGACCCAGTACTTC. It codes for CSARGAGSGQGYETQYF.

Worth noting for this clonotype: Just one base apart from a much larger clone, this may be a read error. V is TRBV5-5 and J is TRBJ2-1; the D is unclear. This CDR3 comprises 15 residues. V dropped 0 bases and J dropped 8 bases, with 15 bases sitting between them. Germline V gene sequence: CDR1 SGHKS, CDR2 YYEKEE (reference sequence). The DNA of the CDR3 is TGTGCCAGCAGCTTGGTGAGGTGGGGTCTCGATGAGCAGTTCTTC. Amino acids: CASSLVRWGLDEQFF.

Notes on this clonotype: This clone may be a read error of a much larger clone one base away. The V gene is TRBV20-1, the J gene TRBJ2-7; 8 nucleotides align to TRBD2. The V and J ends lost 4 bases and 7 bases, in that order; junction bases with no gene match: 12. The CDR3 extends over 14 amino acids. Germline CDR1 is DFQATT and CDR2 is SNEGSKA (reference sequence). Here the CDR3 DNA reads TGCAGTGCTACCGACGGGGGGGGGAACCATGAGCAGTACTTC. Residues: CSATDGGGNHEQYF.

With regard to this clonotype: Being one base from a much bigger clone, this may be a read error. The V gene is TRBV29-1, the J gene TRBJ2-3; 10 nucleotides match TRBD2. The CDR3 totals 14 residues. Germline V lookup: CDR1 SQVTM, CDR2 ANQGSEA. V shed 5 bases and J 5 bases; nucleotides not matched to a gene: 7. The CDR3 region has the DNA TGCAGCGTTTCACTAGCGGGGAGGGGAGATACGCAGTATTTT. Translated: CSVSLAGRGDTQYF.

The V call is TRBV20-1, the J call TRBJ1-6; 10 nucleotides match TRBD1. Looked up from germline, CDR1 is DFQATT and CDR2 is SNEGSKA (reference sequence). With V trimmed by 0 bases and J by 7 bases, 6 bases remained unmatched. This CDR3 has 16 amino acids. The CDR3 here is CSARDRTGGLNSPLHF. Written as DNA, the CDR3 is TGCAGTGCTAGAGACCGGACAGGGGGGTTAAATTCACCCCTCCACTTT.

With regard to this clonotype: With a much larger clone just one base away, this may be a read error. As DNA, the CDR3 is TGTGCCAGCAGCTTGCCGGGCCACAGCTCCTACGAGCAGTACTTC. It codes for CASSLPGHSSYEQYF. The V and J genes are TRBV5-6 and TRBJ2-5, with D unclear. TRBJ2-7 explains the end of the DNA better; the J call may be wrong. The CDR3 extends over 15 amino acids. CDR1 is SGHDT, CDR2 YYEEEE, per germline.

This chain links TRBV29-1 with TRBJ1-1, with D possibly matching TRBD1 (6 bases). Germline V lookup: CDR1 SQVTM, CDR2 ANQGSEA. The CDR3 loop spans 13 amino acids. Between the trimmed V and J ends, which lost 3 bases and 5 bases, there was a span of 13 bases. Written as DNA, the CDR3 is TGCAGCGTTGACCAAGGGGGGGCGACTGAAGCTTTCTTT. It yields the protein CSVDQGGATEAFF.

Turning to this clonotype: A clone one base away is much larger, so this may be a read error. The missing conserved phenylalanine or tryptophan at the end of this CDR3 makes a read error likely. The J gene is TRBJ2-5, the V gene TRBV5-1; D assignment may be TRBD1 or TRBD2 (5 bases each). CDR1 is SGHRS and CDR2 is YFSETQ in the germline V gene. This CDR3 has 12 residues. Trimming removed 5 bases at V and 4 bases at J, with 9 bases between. The CDR3 spells CASRGLAETQYL. The CDR3 DNA is TGCGCCAGCAGGGGGCTAGCAGAGACCCAGTACCTC.

V is TRBV5-1 and J is TRBJ2-1, with 11 bases matching TRBD1. The J call may not be correct, given that the DNA end is closer to TRBJ2-7. Looked up from germline, CDR1 is SGHRS and CDR2 is YFSETQ. This CDR3 has 16 amino acids. As DNA, the CDR3 is TGCGCCAGCAGCCCGGTGGGGACAGGGGGGGTTGAAGAGCAGTACTTC. Its translation: CASSPVGTGGVEEQYF.

This clonotype was observed many times. This chain joins TRBV6-2 or TRBV6-3 and TRBJ2-3, with TRBD2 matching 10 bases. The germline CDR1 and CDR2 sequences are MNHEY and SVGEGT. After removal of 5 bases from V and 5 bases from J, the junction contained 10 bases not matched to a gene. The CDR3 has 16 amino acids. The CDR3 nucleotides read TGTGCCAGCAGTCGGCTAGCGGGAGTTGACAGAGATACGCAGTATTTT. Translating gives CASSRLAGVDRDTQYF.

Turning to this clonotype: An end of the junction differs from the germline gene, which may be a read error. The chain employs TRBV24-1 and TRBJ2-1, with no clear D. The germline V gene has CDR1 KGHDR and CDR2 SFDVKD. The CDR3 spans 13 residues. As DNA, the CDR3 is TGTGCCACCGGTGATTCAGGAGCCAATGAGCAGTTCTTC. This codes for CATGDSGANEQFF.

This clonotype was counted many times. The CDR3 region is CSAGDRGRAEETQYF. CDR3 nucleotide sequence: TGCAGTGCTGGGGACAGGGGACGAGCGGAAGAGACCCAGTACTTC. The chain links TRBV20-1 to TRBJ2-5, with 10 bases aligning to TRBD1. The germline V gene encodes CDR1 DFQATT and CDR2 SNEGSKA (reference sequence). The V gene end was trimmed by 5 bases and the J gene end by 3 bases; junction bases not matched to a gene: 9. This CDR3 contains 15 residues.

This clonotype was recorded at least ten times. V usage is TRBV11-2 and J usage is TRBJ2-5; 8 bases match TRBD2. Germline CDR1 is SGHAT and CDR2 is FQNNGV. CDR3 length: 15 amino acids. Trimming at V came to 5 bases and at J to 5 bases, leaving 10 bases not matched to a gene. The CDR3: CASSPRAGVGETQYF. In DNA form, the CDR3 reads TGTGCCAGCAGCCCCCGAGCGGGAGTGGGGGAGACCCAGTACTTC.

This clonotype has a count of ten or more. The V call is TRBV28, the J call TRBJ1-5, with 11 bases that match TRBD1. Germline assignment: CDR1 MDHEN and CDR2 SYDVKM. The CDR3 is 16 residues long. V shed 4 bases, J shed 2 bases, and the junction held 4 bases outside the gene matches. The CDR3 loop is CASSWTGGKGNQPQHF. CDR3 sequence (DNA): TGTGCCAGCAGTTGGACAGGGGGCAAGGGCAATCAGCCCCAGCATTTT.

A remark on this clonotype: A read error may be the cause here, since a much bigger clone is one base away. The chain links TRBV29-1 to TRBJ2-2; D tentatively reads TRBD1 or TRBD2 (6 bases each). Germline CDR1 reads SQVTM; CDR2 reads ANQGSEA. This CDR3 spans 14 amino acids. Trimming removed 6 bases from V and 5 bases from J, with 16 bases in between. The CDR3 nucleotides are TGCAGCGTAGACGTGGGGGGCTGGACCGGGGAGCTGTTTTTT. This sequence encodes CSVDVGGWTGELFF.

This clonotype was counted between two and nine times. One base away lies a much larger clone, so this may be a sequencing read error. The chain recombines TRBV12-3 or TRBV12-4 with TRBJ1-2; D is undetermined. V was shortened by 1 base and J by 3 bases, with 21 bases between the two germline ends. This CDR3 has 18 residues. Here the CDR3 DNA reads TGTGCCAGCAGTTTAGATAGGGAATATCGATTGGAAGACTATGGCTACACCTTC. It is translated as CASSLDREYRLEDYGYTF.

This chain connects TRBV7-2 to TRBJ2-3; 7 positions match TRBD2. Germline-derived CDR1 and CDR2 are SGHTA and FQGNSA. This CDR3 has 15 residues. With V trimmed by 3 bases and J by 2 bases, 5 bases remained unmatched. CDR3: CASSFRRGNTDTQYF. DNA for the CDR3: TGTGCCAGCAGCTTTCGGCGGGGGAACACAGATACGCAGTATTTT.

J is TRBJ2-1 and V is TRBV20-1; D might be TRBD2 (6 bases). V lost 3 bases to trimming and J lost 4 bases, with 13 bases between them. The CDR3 covers 14 residues. CDR1 and CDR2 from the germline V gene are DFQATT and SNEGSKA (reference sequence). As DNA, the CDR3 is TGCAGTGCTAGTATGGGCGGGGATTACAATGAGCAGTTCTTC. This codes for CSASMGGDYNEQFF.

On this clonotype itself: A junction end diverges from the germline sequence, so it may reflect a read error. This chain connects TRBV6-4 to TRBJ1-1; D remains unclear. There are 12 residues in the CDR3. CDR1 is MRHNA, CDR2 SNTAGT, per germline. The CDR3, as DNA: TGTGCCAGGAGTCCGGGGAACACTGAGGCTTTCTTT. This gives the protein CARSPGNTEAFF.

Only a few counts were recorded for this clonotype. A much larger clone is a single base away; this may be a read error. For the CDR3, the DNA is TGTGCCATCAGTGAGCCGACAGGGAACATTCAGTACTTC. Translated: CAISEPTGNIQYF. The chain employs TRBV10-3 and TRBJ2-7, with 7 bases matching TRBD1. The J call is uncertain, as TRBJ2-4 better fits the DNA end. CDR1 is ENHRY and CDR2 is SYGVKD in the germline V gene. This CDR3 has 13 amino acids.

The CDR3 is CAISTGTSGNTIYF. The CDR3 DNA is TGTGCCATCAGTACAGGGACCTCTGGAAACACCATATATTTT. This sequence joins TRBV10-3 and TRBJ1-3; maybe TRBD1 (6 bases). The V gene lost 5 bases and the J gene lost 0 bases, with 8 bases spanning the gap. The CDR3 runs to 14 residues. Germline CDR1 and CDR2: ENHRY and SYGVKD.

This clonotype was seen many times. The V gene is TRBV4-1, the J gene TRBJ1-2, with 8 bases fitting TRBD1. The J segment lost 4 bases and the V segment lost 3 bases, leaving 4 bases of the junction unmatched. Germline-derived CDR1 and CDR2 are MGHRA and YSYEKL. The CDR3 sequence is 14 residues long. Here the CDR3 DNA reads TGCGCCAGCAGCCAGGACAGGGAATTCTATGGCTACACCTTC. Translating gives CASSQDREFYGYTF.

The chain links TRBV12-3 or TRBV12-4 to TRBJ1-5, with TRBD1 as a possible D gene (5 bases). Deletions cut 9 bases from V and 1 base from J, with 10 bases between. CDR3 size: 13 residues. DNA for the CDR3: TGTGCCAGTACAGGACAAAGCAATCAGCCCCAGCATTTT. It translates to CASTGQSNQPQHF.

The chain links TRBV29-1 to TRBJ2-7; 8 bases align to TRBD1. The germline V gene encodes CDR1 SQVTM and CDR2 ANQGSEA. Losses at the gene ends were 5 bases for V and 3 bases for J; bases not matched to a gene: 3. This CDR3 spans 12 amino acids. This CDR3 reads CSVIGQGYEQYF. The CDR3 DNA follows: TGCAGCGTTATAGGACAGGGCTACGAGCAGTACTTC.

This clonotype was detected ten times or more. The chain links TRBV20-1 to TRBJ1-2; D gene ambiguous. The ends were cut back, 5 bases at V and 4 bases at J, with 8 bases in the middle. The CDR3 totals 11 residues. From germline, CDR1 is DFQATT and CDR2 SNEGSKA (reference sequence). CDR3: CSAPSAYGYTF. DNA for the CDR3: TGCAGTGCTCCGTCGGCCTATGGCTACACCTTC.

Ten or more counts support this clonotype. The J gene is TRBJ2-1, the V gene TRBV24-1; weak D call: TRBD2 (6 bases). CDR1 is KGHDR and CDR2 is SFDVKD in the germline V gene. The ends were cut back, 4 bases at V and 8 bases at J, with 14 bases in the middle. The length of the CDR3 is 14 residues. The CDR3 protein is CATSDPDYRDEQFF. DNA of the CDR3: TGTGCCACCAGTGACCCGGACTACCGCGATGAGCAGTTCTTC.

Concerning this clonotype: A much larger clone is a single base away; this may be a read error. This chain uses TRBV7-2 with TRBJ2-1; tentative D call: TRBD2 (6 bases). Germline values: CDR1 SGHTA, CDR2 FQGNSA. This CDR3 has 16 residues. CDR3 bases: TGTGCCAGCGGCTTAGGAATGTCGGGGACTTACAATGAGCAGTTCTTC. It yields the protein CASGLGMSGTYNEQFF.

The rearrangement uses TRBV11-2 and TRBJ2-7, with a possible D match to TRBD1 (6 bases). The germline gives CDR1 SGHAT, CDR2 FQNNGV. This CDR3 contains 14 residues. Trimming cost V 1 base and J 6 bases, with 13 bases left between them. CDR3 sequence reads: CASSLAPGELEQYF. The CDR3 DNA sequence: TGTGCCAGCAGCTTAGCCCCAGGGGAGCTCGAGCAGTACTTC.

This sequence joins TRBV7-9 and TRBJ2-1; 9 bases fit TRBD1. V dropped 3 bases and J dropped 2; count of bases not matched to a gene: 5. Germline CDR1 SEHNR, CDR2 FQNEAQ (reference sequence). This CDR3 contains 16 residues. CDR3 protein: CASSFITGGPYNEQFF. CDR3 nucleotides: TGTGCCAGCAGCTTCATTACAGGGGGCCCCTACAATGAGCAGTTCTTC.

This clonotype has just a few counts. The CDR3 DNA reads as TGTGCCAGCAGGGGACAGGGAAGGGTGAACACTGAAGCTTTCTTT. It yields the protein CASRGQGRVNTEAFF. This rearrangement joins TRBV12-3 or TRBV12-4 to TRBJ1-1; 9 nucleotides align to TRBD1. J gave up 0 bases and V 6 bases, and 5 bases lay outside the gene matches. The CDR3 runs to 15 residues.